This entry lists 29 T cell receptor beta chains sequenced from one sample in a study of blood T cell repertoires in COVID-19. The protocol was immunoSEQ multiplex PCR, while the TCRdb copy is restricted to in-frame clones and leaves out a portion. The sample lists 160,000 or so clones, roughly four fifths occurring once. Sequencing was carried out using peripheral blood. All receptors derive from a human donor in a cohort sampled during active COVID-19.

The rearrangement links TRBV7-9 to TRBJ2-7; no clear D. Trimming stripped 3 bases from V and 5 bases from J, with 17 bases between. The V gene's germline CDR1 is SEHNR and CDR2 FQNEAQ (reference sequence). The CDR3 is 15 residues long. CDR3 DNA sequence: TGTGCCAGCAGCTTTACTAACGGAGAGAAGAACGAGCAGTACTTC. It yields the protein CASSFTNGEKNEQYF.

The chain joins TRBV6-2 or TRBV6-3 to TRBJ2-7; TRBD2 aligns across 7 bases. With 6 bases clipped from V and 4 bases from J, the junction kept 21 bases outside the gene matches. This CDR3 is built from 18 residues. Looked up from germline, CDR1 is MNHEY and CDR2 is SVGEGT. DNA of the CDR3: TGTGCCAGCAGCGGGGTGAAAATCGCCGCGGGAGTCGGTTACGAGCAGTACTTC. It translates to CASSGVKIAAGVGYEQYF.

This clone is a singleton in its sample. The chain combines TRBV7-9 with TRBJ2-5; TRBD2 agrees at 11 bases. The CDR3 runs to 15 residues. Germline CDR1 is SEHNR and CDR2 is FQNEAQ (reference sequence). The trim removed 3 bases at V and 2 bases at J, leaving 2 bases unmatched. The CDR3 DNA follows: TGTGCCAGCAGCTTTAGACTAGCGGGGCAAGAGACCCAGTACTTC. Amino acids: CASSFRLAGQETQYF. The full variable domain, in which reference TRBV7-9 and TRBJ2-5 provide the parts outside the CDR3, is DTGVSQNPRHKITKRGQNVTFRCDPISEHNRLYWYRQTLGQGPEFLTYFQNEAQLEKSRLLSDRFSAERPKGSFSTLEIQRTEQGDSAMYLCASSFRLAGQETQYFGPGTRLLVL.

V and J are TRBV20-1 and TRBJ1-6; no clear D gene. The CDR3 length is 14 residues. From germline, CDR1 is DFQATT and CDR2 SNEGSKA (reference sequence). Trimming took off 3 bases at V and 5 bases at J, with 11 bases between the two ends. The CDR3 bases are TGCAGTGCTAGTAGAGGGCCTAATAATTCACCCCTCCACTTT. Protein: CSASRGPNNSPLHF.

The gene calls are TRBV11-2 and TRBJ2-3; the match to TRBD2 covers 10 bases. With 3 bases clipped from V and 2 bases from J, the junction kept 2 bases outside the gene matches. Per the germline V gene, CDR1 is SGHAT and CDR2 is FQNNGV. This CDR3 is built from 15 residues. The CDR3 loop is CASSFSGGLTDTQYF. DNA for the CDR3: TGTGCCAGCAGCTTTAGCGGGGGGCTCACAGATACGCAGTATTTT.

V and J are TRBV27 and TRBJ1-6; 8 bases align to TRBD1. Per the germline V gene, CDR1 is MNHEY and CDR2 is SMNVEV (reference sequence). This CDR3 region has 14 residues. Trimming removed 4 bases from V and 8 bases from J; junction bases left unmatched: 4. CDR3 nucleotide sequence: TGTGCCAGCAGTTCCTCAGGGGGCTATTCACCCCTCCACTTT. Translating gives CASSSSGGYSPLHF.

The V and J genes are TRBV11-2 and TRBJ2-1; TRBD2 aligns across 8 bases. CDR1 is SGHAT, CDR2 FQNNGV, per germline. CDR3 length: 16 amino acids. V lost 6 bases, J lost 5 bases, and 12 bases stayed unmatched. The CDR3 DNA follows: TGTGCCAGCAGGGCTGGGGCGGGGGGACTTCACAATGAGCAGTTCTTC. It is translated as CASRAGAGGLHNEQFF.

The rearrangement uses TRBV4-3 and TRBJ2-7, with a tentative D call TRBD2 (6 bases). Trimming shortened V by 0 bases and J by 3 bases, and 18 bases separated the two germline ends. The CDR3 is 17 amino acids. CDR1 and CDR2 from the germline V gene are LGHNA and YSLEER. The CDR3 region has the DNA TGCGCCAGCAGCCAAGAAGCGGATGGGACTCAACGCTACGAGCAGTACTTC. Protein product: CASSQEADGTQRYEQYF.

The CDR3 is CASSLWAGGGDGYTF. The CDR3 nucleotides are TGTGCCAGCAGTTTATGGGCAGGGGGCGGGGATGGCTACACCTTC. The chain couples TRBV28 to TRBJ1-2, with 8 bases matching TRBD1. The CDR3 sequence is 15 residues long. J gave up 6 bases and V 0 bases, and 6 bases lay outside the gene matches. Germline-derived CDR1 and CDR2 are MDHEN and SYDVKM.

The rearrangement uses TRBV11-2 and TRBJ2-5; TRBD2 agrees at 11 bases. Germline-derived CDR1 and CDR2 are SGHAT and FQNNGV. V shed 1 base, J shed 5 bases, and the junction held 6 bases outside the gene matches. The CDR3 sequence is 16 residues long. The CDR3 is CASSLGSGRAGETQYF. The CDR3 DNA sequence: TGTGCCAGCAGCTTAGGTAGCGGGAGGGCCGGGGAGACCCAGTACTTC. Filled out from reference TRBV11-2 and TRBJ2-5, the complete variable domain reads EAGVAQSPRYKIIEKRQSVAFWCNPISGHATLYWYQQILGQGPKLLIQFQNNGVVDDSQLPKDRFSAERLKGVDSTLKIQPAKLEDSAVYLCASSLGSGRAGETQYFGPGTRLLVL.

The CDR3 is CASSPDRRPYNSPLHF. The CDR3 coding sequence is TGTGCCAGCTCACCAGACAGGCGCCCCTATAATTCACCCCTCCACTTT. V usage is TRBV18 and J usage is TRBJ1-6; D is possibly TRBD1 (6 bases). This CDR3 is 16 amino acids long. The germline V gene has CDR1 KGHSH and CDR2 LQKENI. Trimming took off 2 bases at V and 2 bases at J, with 10 bases between the two ends.

The J gene is TRBJ2-3, the V gene TRBV19; D possibly corresponds to TRBD2 (5 bases). The CDR3 is 17 residues long. With 3 bases removed from V and 0 bases from J, the gap between germline ends came to 16 bases. Germline CDR1 and CDR2: LNHDA and SQIVND (reference sequence). CDR3 in DNA: TGTGCCAGTAGTATTCCTAGCACGGGTCCTAGCACAGATACGCAGTATTTT. Translating it yields CASSIPSTGPSTDTQYF. Together with reference TRBV19 and TRBJ2-3, the CDR3 gives the full variable domain: DGGITQSPKYLFRKEGQNVTLSCEQNLNHDAMYWYRQDPGQGLRLIYYSQIVNDFQKGDIAEGYSVSREKKESFPLTVTSAQKNPTAFYLCASSIPSTGPSTDTQYFGPGTRLTVL.

The V call is TRBV5-4, the J call TRBJ2-5; D is unclear. The CDR3 extends over 17 amino acids. Trimming stripped 4 bases from V and 1 base from J, with 20 bases between. Germline-derived CDR1 and CDR2 are SGHNT and YYREEE (reference sequence). The CDR3: CASSPGNSRYTQETQYF. CDR3 sequence (DNA): TGTGCCAGCAGCCCAGGCAACAGCAGATATACCCAAGAGACCCAGTACTTC.

The count of this clone is one. V is TRBV5-1 and J is TRBJ1-3; no definite D call. V lost 0 bases to trimming and J lost 1 base, with 5 bases between them. Germline V CDR1 and CDR2: SGHRS, YFSETQ. CDR3 size: 14 residues. The CDR3, as DNA: TGCGCCAGCAGCTTGGACACATCTGGAAACACCATATATTTT. Translation: CASSLDTSGNTIYF.

V and J are TRBV19 and TRBJ2-7; D uncertain. V was clipped by 3 bases and J by 4 bases, with 10 bases between them. The CDR3 covers 13 residues. Germline CDR1 is LNHDA and CDR2 is SQIVND (reference sequence). This CDR3 is CASSMAPAYEQYF. CDR3 DNA sequence: TGTGCCAGTAGTATGGCCCCCGCTTACGAGCAGTACTTC.

To note about this clone: One junction end does not reproduce the germline sequence, and a read error may be involved. The V call is TRBV3-1 (or the pseudogene TRBV3-2), the J call TRBJ2-7; 7 nucleotides match TRBD1. CDR3 length equals 12 residues. From germline, CDR1 is LGHDT and CDR2 YNNKEL (reference sequence). The CDR3 reads CASSQSRGSVDF. CDR3 coding DNA: TGTGCCAGCAGCCAATCCAGGGGGAGCGTGGACTTC.

This clone was found a few times. V usage is TRBV19 and J usage is TRBJ2-2, with 9 bases lining up with TRBD1. Trimming at V came to 3 bases and at J to 6 bases, leaving 5 bases not matched to a gene. The CDR3 is 15 residues long. The germline V gene has CDR1 LNHDA and CDR2 SQIVND (reference sequence). CDR3 bases: TGTGCCAGTAGTATTTCGGGGACAGGGTCCGGGGAGCTGTTTTTT. It encodes CASSISGTGSGELFF.

The rearrangement uses TRBV4-3 and TRBJ1-1; the match to TRBD1 covers 9 bases. This CDR3 is built from 16 residues. Germline V gene lookup returns CDR1 LGHNA and CDR2 YSLEER. Germline trimming cut 2 bases from V and 4 bases from J; bases unmatched to any gene: 8. In DNA, the CDR3 is TGCGCCAGCAGCCAACTGGGACAGGGAGAGGTCACTGAAGCTTTCTTT. Encoded protein: CASSQLGQGEVTEAFF.

The chain links TRBV15 to TRBJ1-2; perhaps TRBD1 as D (5 bases). This CDR3 spans 11 amino acids. Looked up from germline, CDR1 is LNHNV and CDR2 is YYDKDF (reference sequence). Deletions cut 4 bases from V and 12 bases from J, with 12 bases between. CDR3 amino acids: CATSTNGAHTF. Written as DNA, the CDR3 is TGTGCCACCAGCACGAATGGGGCCCACACCTTC.

The rearrangement uses TRBV20-1 and TRBJ2-7; a possible D gene is TRBD1 (5 bases). Trimming cost V 4 bases and J 3 bases, with 7 bases left between them. This CDR3 is built from 11 residues. Germline CDR1 DFQATT, CDR2 SNEGSKA (reference sequence). The CDR3 protein is CSAMDNYEQYF. The DNA for the CDR3 is TGCAGTGCTATGGACAACTACGAGCAGTACTTC.

The chain recombines TRBV6-5 with TRBJ2-7; D gene unclear. The CDR3 contains 14 residues. Germline CDR1 MNHEY, CDR2 SVGAGI. The V gene lost 3 bases and the J gene lost 2 bases, with 11 bases spanning the gap. The CDR3 sequence: CASSYTVPAYEQYF. CDR3 coding DNA: TGTGCCAGCAGTTATACAGTTCCAGCCTACGAGCAGTACTTC.

The chain links TRBV7-6 to TRBJ1-2, with no clear D. The germline V gene encodes CDR1 SGHVS and CDR2 FNYEAQ. CDR3 length: 10 residues. In DNA, the CDR3 is TGTGGAGCAGGAGGGAATGGCTACACCTTC. Translation gives CGAGGNGYTF.

This clone occurred a few times. The chain combines TRBV13 with TRBJ2-3; D unresolved. The CDR3 is 12 residues long. V dropped 6 bases and J dropped 1 base, with 5 bases sitting between them. Germline V lookup: CDR1 PRHDT, CDR2 FYEKMQ (reference sequence). CDR3 residues: CASSPGTDTQYF. CDR3 nucleotide sequence: TGTGCCAGCAGTCCAGGCACAGATACGCAGTATTTT.

V and J are TRBV19 and TRBJ1-1; 8 bases match TRBD1. Germline CDR1 LNHDA, CDR2 SQIVND (reference sequence). CDR3 length equals 15 residues. The V and J ends lost 5 bases and 6 bases, in that order; junction bases with no gene match: 11. This chain's CDR3 is CASSEGQGFGPEAFF. As DNA, the CDR3 is TGTGCCAGTAGTGAAGGACAGGGTTTCGGGCCTGAAGCTTTCTTT.

This sequence joins TRBV4-2 and TRBJ2-7, with 11 positions matching TRBD2. This CDR3 spans 15 amino acids. V shed 0 bases, J shed 7 bases, and the junction held 5 bases outside the gene matches. CDR1 is LGHNA, CDR2 YNFKEQ, per germline. CDR3 region: CASSQDLAGGDEQYF. CDR3 in DNA: TGTGCCAGCAGCCAAGATCTAGCGGGAGGAGATGAGCAGTACTTC.

This chain uses TRBV6-5 with TRBJ2-7; perhaps TRBD1 as D (7 bases). Germline CDR1 is MNHEY and CDR2 is SVGAGI. The CDR3 is 15 amino acids. The germline V and J ends were trimmed by 5 bases and 2 bases, with 16 bases remaining between them. The CDR3 loop is CASSPEGTATYEQYF. The CDR3, as DNA: TGTGCCAGCAGTCCGGAGGGGACAGCAACCTACGAGCAGTACTTC.

The chain couples TRBV20-1 to TRBJ2-7; no clear D. Per the germline V gene, CDR1 is DFQATT and CDR2 is SNEGSKA (reference sequence). The V end was cut by 0 bases, the J end by 5 bases, with 5 bases between. The CDR3 contains 11 residues. The CDR3 sequence: CSARDINEQYF. As DNA, the CDR3 is TGCAGTGCTAGAGATATAAACGAGCAGTACTTC.

The chain joins TRBV11-1 to TRBJ2-3; 9 bases line up with TRBD1. Germline-derived CDR1 and CDR2 are SGHAT and FQDESV (reference sequence). Germline trimming cut 3 bases from V and 5 bases from J; bases unmatched to any gene: 6. The CDR3 spans 15 residues. CDR3 in amino acids: CASSFYRGLGDTQYF. In nucleotides, the CDR3 is TGTGCCAGCAGCTTCTACAGGGGGCTGGGAGATACGCAGTATTTT. Complete variable domain (other parts from reference TRBV11-1 and TRBJ2-3): EAEVAQSPRYKITEKSQAVAFWCDPISGHATLYWYRQILGQGPELLVQFQDESVVDDSQLPKDRFSAERLKGVDSTLKIQPAELGDSAMYLCASSFYRGLGDTQYFGPGTRLTVL.

V usage is TRBV19 and J usage is TRBJ2-5, with D maybe TRBD2 (7 bases). V was cut by 4 bases and J by 5 bases, with 14 bases left in between. CDR1 is LNHDA, CDR2 SQIVND, per germline (reference sequence). The CDR3 is made up of 14 amino acids. Here the CDR3 reads CASSTLGGRETQYF. The CDR3 nucleotides read TGTGCCAGTAGTACCCTGGGGGGGCGGGAGACCCAGTACTTC.